This note documents a single TCR beta chain sequence. The antigen it binds to is not known. Base qualities are not recorded, but no much larger clone differs from it by a single base. TCR libraries were generated with the immunoSEQ multiplex PCR assay, using TCR-beta and/or TCR-alpha/delta assays for each sample. The amplified TCR libraries were sequenced using the Illumina high-throughput platform. The authors' analysis ran thus. Clustering and dimensionality reduction relied on pairwise TCRdist distances among GMM-specific receptors from T cells that were either sorted ex vivo or expanded in vitro. Each clinical repertoire was scored by mean NN-distance, the average TCRdist to the nearest 10% of tetramer-positive reference sequences. GEM TCR motif frequency was computed as the fraction of unique TCRs matching known GEM sequences by V/J usage and CDR3 length. Linear discriminant analysis with leave-one-out cross-validation, implemented in scikit-learn, was used to classify active tuberculosis. TCRdb's version of the immuneACCESS table is confined to in-frame rearrangements and falls short of the full clone set. An unresolved V gene accounts for under half of the shortfall where checked; the remainder is of unknown origin. V and J calls and clone size are those listed in that table; D and trimming were worked out from the DNA. This sample comprises about 30,000 clones, 92% of them detected only once. The top ten constitute roughly 6.6% of the sample.

Sample time point, as interpreted from the label and publication: new active TB diagnosis, blood taken before or within 7 days of starting treatment. Patients with active tuberculosis were defined as newly diagnosed, HIV-seronegative South African adults aged 18 years or older. Confirmation of active tuberculosis was based on positive sputum smear microscopy and/or a positive M. tuberculosis culture. Immunosequencing was performed on unsorted cryopreserved PBMC, with around 92,000 T cells per clinical donor covered on average. Including cysteine and phenylalanine, the CDR3 has 15 amino acids. The DNA shown is the 45-base CDR3, in frame from base 1. The junction shows trimming of 7 bases on V and 4 bases on J, and the gene matches do not reach 13 bases of it. CDR1 and CDR2 are drawn from the germline V gene: SNHLY, FYNNEI. These data come from a study of T cells in tuberculosis (dated by TCRdb to 2017 to 2018). General notes on the study: The study combined CD1B tetramers and high-throughput TCR immunosequencing to characterize T cells specific for the mycobacterial lipid antigen glucose monomycolate (GMM). IGRA-negative adolescents, IGRA-positive adolescents with latent tuberculosis and adults with active tuberculosis, about 9 per group, were compared in a South African clinical cohort. Active tuberculosis patient PBMC were archived before or within 7 days of starting standard anti-tuberculosis treatment. General study outcomes and caveats: With the diverse GMM-specific repertoire as input, a classifier achieved 85% to 90% accuracy (AUROC 0.7 to 0.9), whereas GEM motif frequencies as input gave approximately 74% accuracy. Clinical samples were chosen by availability of cryopreserved specimens, and active tuberculosis cases were adults while controls were adolescents. Shorter CDR3-alpha lengths in active tuberculosis patients partly drove the smaller NN-distances, and the TCR-beta difference was not statistically significant. Smaller mean NN-distances to GMM-specific TCRs were observed in active tuberculosis TCR-alpha repertoires than in IGRA-negative controls, suggesting clonal expansion of GMM-specific TCRs.

The source material was PBMCs, sampled at tuberculosis diagnosis. This receptor was obtained from an adult with tuberculosis. The V and J genes are TRBV2 and TRBJ2-7; 7 of the junction bases match TRBD1. The nucleotide sequence is TGTGCCAGCACTGTTGGGGGTAGGGGGCGGTACGAGCAGTACTTC. Translated, it gives CASTVGGRGRYEQYF.